The 21 T cell receptor beta chains below all came from one sample that was sequenced in a study of T cell responses to AZD1222 COVID-19 vaccine. Data came from immunoSEQ multiplex PCR; TCRdb stores just in-frame clones and leaves some out. The sample holds some 180,000 clones, 90% to 95% seen once. Sequenced material: peripheral blood, taken 28 days after the second dose of the MenACWY control vaccine. The receptors shown here come from an adult who received the MenACWY meningococcal vaccine as a control.

The V gene is TRBV2, the J gene TRBJ2-1; 11 bases match TRBD2. Germline CDR1 reads SNHLY; CDR2 reads FYNNEI. This CDR3 contains 15 residues. V dropped 6 bases and J dropped 3; count of bases not matched to a gene: 4. DNA for the CDR3: TGTGCCAGCAGGTTTGGGACTAGCGGCTACAATGAGCAGTTCTTC. It translates to CASRFGTSGYNEQFF.

The chain employs TRBV2 and TRBJ1-2; 9 nucleotides line up with TRBD1. This CDR3 region has 14 residues. V lost 6 bases and J lost 2; bases outside the gene matches: 4. CDR1 and CDR2 (germline): SNHLY, FYNNEI. CDR3 DNA sequence: TGTGCCAGCAGGGGACAGGGCTCCAACTATGGCTACACCTTC. Protein: CASRGQGSNYGYTF. Variable domain in full (rest from reference TRBV2 and TRBJ1-2): EPEVTQTPSHQVTQMGQEVILRCVPISNHLYFYWYRQILGQKVEFLVSFYNNEISEKSEIFDDQFSVERPDGSNFTLKIRSTKLEDSAMYFCASRGQGSNYGYTFGSGTRLTVV.

The chain combines TRBV3-1 (or the pseudogene TRBV3-2) with TRBJ2-1, with D tentatively TRBD2 (5 bases). The germline CDR1 and CDR2 sequences are LGHDT and YNNKEL (reference sequence). The CDR3 is 13 amino acids. V was shortened by 4 bases and J by 5 bases, with 9 bases between the two germline ends. In DNA, the CDR3 is TGTGCCAGCAGCCGACTTAGCGACAATGAGCAGTTCTTC. It translates to CASSRLSDNEQFF.

This chain joins TRBV12-5 and TRBJ1-2; D may be TRBD1 (5 bases). Germline V lookup: CDR1 LGHNT, CDR2 FRNRAP. The V end lost 3 bases, the J end lost 6 bases, and 14 bases lay between the germline ends. This CDR3 contains 14 residues. This CDR3 is CASGFLDGGDGYTF. CDR3 nucleotides: TGTGCTAGTGGTTTCTTAGATGGAGGGGATGGCTACACCTTC.

The chain is built from TRBV29-1 and TRBJ2-1; 10 bases agree with TRBD2. The V gene end was trimmed by 0 bases and the J gene end by 2 bases; junction bases not matched to a gene: 4. The CDR3 totals 16 residues. Germline V gives CDR1 SQVTM, CDR2 ANQGSEA. CDR3 sequence (DNA): TGCAGCGTTGAAGATCAAAGCGGGAGGGCCTACAATGAGCAGTTCTTC. It is translated as CSVEDQSGRAYNEQFF.

This clone was detected only a few times. The chain is built from TRBV7-9 and TRBJ2-5; TRBD2 agrees at 7 bases. The CDR3 is 13 residues long. From germline, CDR1 is SEHNR and CDR2 FQNEAQ (reference sequence). V was clipped by 2 bases and J by 5 bases; unmatched bases: 2. CDR3 in amino acids: CASSLYGGETQYF. The CDR3 bases are TGTGCCAGCAGCTTATACGGGGGGGAGACCCAGTACTTC.

The chain joins TRBV4-1 to TRBJ2-1, with D maybe TRBD2 (5 bases). The CDR3 is made up of 18 amino acids. Germline values: CDR1 MGHRA, CDR2 YSYEKL. Trimming left V 0 bases short and J 3 bases short, with 18 bases between. This chain's CDR3 is CASSQESPRGLLYNEQFF. The CDR3 DNA reads as TGCGCCAGCAGCCAAGAAAGTCCCCGCGGGTTACTCTACAATGAGCAGTTCTTC.

This chain connects TRBV6-5 to TRBJ2-7, with a possible D match to TRBD1 (6 bases). Per the germline V gene, CDR1 is MNHEY and CDR2 is SVGAGI. The CDR3 sequence is 13 residues long. V lost 5 bases, J lost 12 bases, and 20 bases lay in between. DNA of the CDR3: TGTGCCAGCAGTCCCCCGGGACATGCCCAGCCGTACTTC. This sequence encodes CASSPPGHAQPYF.

The V gene is TRBV13, the J gene TRBJ2-3; 10 nucleotides agree with TRBD1. This CDR3 is built from 16 residues. The germline gives CDR1 PRHDT, CDR2 FYEKMQ (reference sequence). The V and J ends lost 3 bases and 5 bases, in that order; junction bases with no gene match: 8. CDR3 residues: CASSFRTGTGEDTQYF. The DNA for the CDR3 is TGTGCCAGCAGCTTTCGGACCGGGACAGGGGAAGATACGCAGTATTTT.

The gene calls are TRBV29-1 and TRBJ2-7; 10 bases align to TRBD1. The germline V gene has CDR1 SQVTM and CDR2 ANQGSEA. This CDR3 is built from 15 residues. Trimming took 0 bases from V and 2 from J; bases not matched to a gene: 4. The CDR3 here is CSVEDRQGAPYEQYF. CDR3 sequence (DNA): TGCAGCGTTGAAGATCGACAGGGGGCCCCCTACGAGCAGTACTTC.

The rearrangement uses TRBV19 and TRBJ1-3; unclear D gene. Trimming removed 8 bases at V and 9 bases at J, with 14 bases between. Germline CDR1 is LNHDA and CDR2 is SQIVND (reference sequence). The CDR3 runs 12 residues. For the CDR3, the DNA is TGTGCCAGTGCCTTTGGCGGCGGCACCATATATTTT. Translating it yields CASAFGGGTIYF. The full variable domain, rest sourced from reference TRBV19 and TRBJ1-3, is DGGITQSPKYLFRKEGQNVTLSCEQNLNHDAMYWYRQDPGQGLRLIYYSQIVNDFQKGDIAEGYSVSREKKESFPLTVTSAQKNPTAFYLCASAFGGGTIYFGEGSWLTVV.

This chain links TRBV3-1 (or the pseudogene TRBV3-2) with TRBJ2-7, with D possibly being TRBD2 (7 bases). CDR1 is LGHDT, CDR2 YNNKEL, per germline (reference sequence). The CDR3 covers 13 residues. Trimming left V 4 bases short and J 3 bases short, with 10 bases between. CDR3 in amino acids: CASSLGGGYEQYF. In nucleotides, the CDR3 is TGTGCCAGCAGCCTAGGGGGGGGCTACGAGCAGTACTTC.

The CDR3 DNA is TGCGCCAGCAGCCAGGGACTAGCAGAGTTCTACAATGAGCAGTTCTTC. Translation: CASSQGLAEFYNEQFF. The chain uses TRBV23-1 and TRBJ2-1; 9 bases fit TRBD2. TRBV23-1 is given ORF status, its function remaining uncertain. This CDR3 comprises 16 residues. Losses at the gene ends were 6 bases for V and 3 bases for J; bases not matched to a gene: 9.

The chain has TRBV30 and TRBJ1-1, with TRBD1 matching 8 bases. CDR1 GTSNPN and CDR2 SVGIG come from the germline V gene (reference sequence). The length of the CDR3 is 11 residues. After removal of 5 bases from V and 6 bases from J, the junction contained 2 bases not matched to a gene. The CDR3: CAWGQGAEAFF. In nucleotides, the CDR3 is TGTGCCTGGGGACAGGGAGCTGAAGCTTTCTTT. The full variable domain, with the rest looked up from reference TRBV30 and TRBJ1-1, is SQTIHQWPATLVQPVGSPLSLECTVEGTSNPNLYWYRQAAGRGLQLLFYSVGIGQISSEVPQNLSASRPQDRQFILSSKKLLLSDSGFYLCAWGQGAEAFFGQGTRLTVV.

The genes are TRBV7-3 and TRBJ2-1; 12 nucleotides align to TRBD2. The CDR3 is 16 amino acids. Trimming at V came to 4 bases and at J to 2 bases, leaving 3 bases not matched to a gene. Germline-derived CDR1 and CDR2 are SGHTA and FQGTGA. The CDR3 loop reads CASSSPSGRAYNEQFF. CDR3 in DNA: TGTGCCAGCAGCTCTCCTAGCGGGAGGGCCTACAATGAGCAGTTCTTC.

This chain links TRBV5-1 with TRBJ1-2; tentatively, D is TRBD1 (6 bases). CDR3 length: 15 residues. V lost 0 bases and J lost 6, with 15 bases in between. Germline CDR1 is SGHRS and CDR2 is YFSETQ. In nucleotides, the CDR3 is TGCGCCAGCAGCTTGGGGAGGACAGATAAAGATGGCTACACCTTC. This translates into CASSLGRTDKDGYTF.

The CDR3 DNA sequence: TGTGCCAGCAGCCATCCGTCTACCAGCTCCTACGAGCAGTACTTC. Residues: CASSHPSTSSYEQYF. The V gene is TRBV7-9, the J gene TRBJ2-7; D call uncertain. CDR1 is SEHNR and CDR2 is FQNEAQ in the germline V gene (reference sequence). With 5 bases removed from V and 0 bases from J, the gap between germline ends came to 14 bases. The CDR3 is 15 amino acids.

This chain joins TRBV10-2 and TRBJ1-2; 9 bases agree with TRBD1. CDR3 length equals 15 residues. Germline-derived CDR1 and CDR2 are WSHSY and SAAADI. Losses at the gene ends were 4 bases for V and 4 bases for J; bases not matched to a gene: 7. CDR3 in DNA: TGCGCCAGCAGTGGTACCGGGACAGGGAGCTATGGCTACACCTTC. Translated: CASSGTGTGSYGYTF.

V usage is TRBV5-4 and J usage is TRBJ1-6, with D perhaps TRBD1 (5 bases). CDR1 and CDR2 from the germline V gene are SGHNT and YYREEE (reference sequence). The V end was cut by 4 bases, the J end by 7 bases, with 12 bases between. CDR3 length equals 14 residues. CDR3 DNA sequence: TGTGCCAGCAGCAAGGACATGGGGAATTCACCCCTCCACTTT. Translating it yields CASSKDMGNSPLHF.

The chain combines TRBV2 with TRBJ2-1, with 10 bases aligning to TRBD2. CDR3 length equals 15 residues. The germline V gene has CDR1 SNHLY and CDR2 FYNNEI. Trimming took 1 base from V and 3 from J; bases not matched to a gene: 0. CDR3 DNA sequence: TGTGCCAGCAGTGAAGTAGCGGGGGGCTACAATGAGCAGTTCTTC. This translates into CASSEVAGGYNEQFF.

The rearrangement uses TRBV29-1 and TRBJ2-1, with TRBD2 matching 10 bases. Germline CDR1 and CDR2: SQVTM and ANQGSEA. CDR3 length: 13 amino acids. V gave up 7 bases and J gave up 7 bases; unmatched junction bases: 7. The CDR3: CSAWTSGMNEQFF. The CDR3 coding sequence is TGCAGCGCTTGGACTAGCGGAATGAATGAGCAGTTCTTC.